Listed below are T cell receptor beta chains from one sample, sequenced in a study of blood T cell repertoires in COVID-19. Measured with immunoSEQ multiplex PCR; TCRdb has only the in-frame clones, and not every one. The table records about 150,000 clones, about 90% of them present only once. The sequencing sample was made of peripheral blood. These receptors were taken from a man between 60 and 70 years old with active or convalescent COVID-19. CDR3s include the opening cysteine and the closing phenylalanine or tryptophan. A D gene is named only where the DNA matches it firmly. Only some rows state a clone size, as once, few, many or a class for expanded clones.

D gene,clone size,J gene,CDR3 length,V gene,CDR3 DNA,CDR3 protein
TRBD2,once,TRBJ2-3,14,TRBV30,TGTGCCTGGAGTGTACTAGCGGACACAGATACGCAGTATTTT,CAWSVLADTDTQYF
TRBD2,-,TRBJ2-1,14,TRBV18,TGTGCCAGCTCACCGGTGCGGGAGGGCCGTGAGCAGTTCTTC,CASSPVREGREQFF
-,-,TRBJ2-3,13,TRBV28,TGTGCCAGCAGTTTATTACGGGCAGATACGCAGTATTTT,CASSLLRADTQYF
TRBD1,-,TRBJ2-7,14,TRBV9,TGTGCCAGCAGCGCGGGGACAGGAACCTACGAGCAGTACTTC,CASSAGTGTYEQYF
TRBD1,-,TRBJ2-7,16,TRBV7-6,TGTGCCAGCAGTCGCCGGGGACAGGGGTTATCCCACGAGCAGTACTTC,CASSRRGQGLSHEQYF
TRBD1,once,TRBJ2-3,16,TRBV4-1,TGCGCCAGCAGCCAGGCCCCGGGACAGGACACAGATACGCAGTATTTT,CASSQAPGQDTDTQYF
TRBD1,-,TRBJ2-2,15,TRBV5-4,TGTGCCAGCAGAGGGACAGGGGGCATTCCCGGGGAGCTGTTTTTT,CASRGTGGIPGELFF
-,-,TRBJ1-1,13,TRBV2,TGTGCCAGCACCGCCCAGGGGTACACTGAAGCTTTCTTT,CASTAQGYTEAFF
-,-,TRBJ1-5,13,TRBV7-9,TGTGCCAGCAGCTTAGATGAGAATCAGCCCCAGCATTTT,CASSLDENQPQHF
-,few,TRBJ2-2,15,TRBV27,TGTGCCAGCAGTTCGTTACAGGGCCCTACCGGGGAGCTGTTTTTT,CASSSLQGPTGELFF